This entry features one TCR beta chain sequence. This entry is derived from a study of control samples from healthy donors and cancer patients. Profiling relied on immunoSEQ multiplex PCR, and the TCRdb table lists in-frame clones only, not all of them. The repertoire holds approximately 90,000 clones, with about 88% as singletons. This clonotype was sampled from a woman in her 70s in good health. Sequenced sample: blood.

This CDR3 reads CASSQRAFYGYTF. The CDR3 nucleotides are TGTGCCAGCAGCCAGCGGGCGTTTTATGGCTACACCTTC. The chain carries TRBV7-2 and TRBJ1-2, with D unclear. CDR3 length: 13 residues. V was cut by 5 bases and J by 5 bases, with 12 bases left in between. The germline V gene has CDR1 SGHTA and CDR2 FQGNSA. Variable domain in full (rest from reference TRBV7-2 and TRBJ1-2): GAGVSQSPSNKVTEKGKDVELRCDPISGHTALYWYRQSLGQGLEFLIYFQGNSAPDKSGLPSDRFSAERTGGSVSTLTIQRTQQEDSAVYLCASSQRAFYGYTFGSGTRLTVV.